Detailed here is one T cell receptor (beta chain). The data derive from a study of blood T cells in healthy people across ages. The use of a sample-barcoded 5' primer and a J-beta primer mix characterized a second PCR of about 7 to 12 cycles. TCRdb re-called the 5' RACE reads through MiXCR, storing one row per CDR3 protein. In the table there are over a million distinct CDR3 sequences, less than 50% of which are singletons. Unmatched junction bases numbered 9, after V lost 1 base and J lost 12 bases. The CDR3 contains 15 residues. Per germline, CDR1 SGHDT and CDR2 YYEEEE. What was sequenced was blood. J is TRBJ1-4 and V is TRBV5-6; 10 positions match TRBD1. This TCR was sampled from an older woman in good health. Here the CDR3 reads CASSLRQGARTELFF. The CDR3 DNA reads TGTGCCAGCAGCTTGCGACAGGGGGCACGGACGGAACTGTTTTTT.